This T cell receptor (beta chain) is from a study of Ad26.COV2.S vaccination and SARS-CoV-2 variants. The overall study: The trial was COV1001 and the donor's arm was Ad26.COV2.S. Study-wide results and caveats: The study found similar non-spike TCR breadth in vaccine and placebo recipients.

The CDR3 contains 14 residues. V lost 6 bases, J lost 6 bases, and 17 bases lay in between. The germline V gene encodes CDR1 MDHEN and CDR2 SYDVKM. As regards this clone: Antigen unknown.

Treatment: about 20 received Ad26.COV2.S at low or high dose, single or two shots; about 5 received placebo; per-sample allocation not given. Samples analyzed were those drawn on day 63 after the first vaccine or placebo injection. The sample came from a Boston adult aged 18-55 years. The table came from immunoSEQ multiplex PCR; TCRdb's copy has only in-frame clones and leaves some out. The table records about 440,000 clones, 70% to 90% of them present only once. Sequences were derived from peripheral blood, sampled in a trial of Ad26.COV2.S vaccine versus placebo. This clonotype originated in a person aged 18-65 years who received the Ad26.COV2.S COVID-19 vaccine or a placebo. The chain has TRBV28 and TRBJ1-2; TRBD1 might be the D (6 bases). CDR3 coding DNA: TGTGCCAGCAGCTACATCGGGGGGACACATGGCTACACCTTC. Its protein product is CASSYIGGTHGYTF.